This T cell receptor (beta chain) was recorded in a study of T cells expressing NK-cell markers. The overall study: It was from sorted CD3+CD56+NKG2C+, CD3+CD56+NKG2C- and CD3+CD56-NKG2C+ T cells that TCR beta repertoires came. With respect to HCMV, most of the eight sequenced donors were seropositive, and one was seronegative. General study results and limits: Clarity on HCMV specificity was lacking for the expanded NKG2C+ T cell clones.

Note on this clonotype: Its matching antigen is unknown.

Looked up from germline, CDR1 is SQVTM and CDR2 is ANQGSEA. The CDR3 runs to 13 residues. Researchers built TCR beta cDNA using 5'RACE template switching with UMIs. TCRdb re-called the 5' RACE reads and shows each CDR3 protein once, DNA omitted. The sample data list about 380,000 distinct CDR3 sequences. The receptor's source is a man aged 18-70 years in good health. V and J are TRBV29-1 and TRBJ2-1; TCRdb's D call, TRBD2, is unchecked because there is no DNA. The sample was blood T cells: a sorted CD56 or NKG2C T cell subset, CD4+ or CD8+ T cells, or bulk PBMC T cells (not recorded which). The CDR3 is CSVRQGPGNEQFF.